The T cell receptor (beta chain) under discussion was sequenced for a study of cytomegalovirus exposure and HLA in healthy donors. PCR primers comprised 60 Vbeta and 13 Jbeta primers. Assay used: immunoSEQ multiplex PCR; TCRdb lists only in-frame clones, some missing. This table holds over 100,000 clones, roughly 80% found once. V shed 3 bases and J 4 bases; nucleotides not matched to a gene: 6. Germline-derived CDR1 and CDR2 are MNHNS and SASEGT. This CDR3 is 16 amino acids long. This receptor was taken from a man in his thirties or forties in good health and CMV-seropositive. The V gene is TRBV6-1, the J gene TRBJ2-1, with 10 bases identical to TRBD2. The sample was PBMCs. In DNA form, the CDR3 reads TGTGCCAGCAGTGATTTACTAGCGGGGCGATACAATGAGCAGTTCTTC. Encoded protein: CASSDLLAGRYNEQFF.